This is a list of T cell receptor beta chains from one sample in a study of T cells after yellow fever vaccination. TCRdb recomputed calls from the 5' RACE reads with MiXCR, one row per CDR3 protein. There are about 49,000 distinct CDR3 sequences in the sample; about 7.4% occur only once, and 28% lies in the top ten. The sequenced sample was CD8+ T cells sorted from PBMCs, obtained approximately 16 days after the first yellow fever vaccination. These TCRs come from a man aged 18 to 35 who received the YFV17D yellow fever vaccine. Each CDR3 is given with its conserved first and last residue. A D gene is named only where the DNA matches it firmly. Size values are once, few and many counts, or a class for expanded clones, and some rows have none.

j_call cdr3_length clone_size v_call d_call cdr3_nt cdr3_aa
TRBJ1-5 16 medium-sized TRBV12-3/TRBV12-4 TRBD1 TGTGCCAGCAGTCAGGGACAGGGGGTCCTCAATCAGCCCCAGCATTTT CASSQGQGVLNQPQHF
TRBJ2-1 15 many TRBV5-4 . TGTGCCAGCAGCTTGGGCGAGGCGGGATACAATGAGCAGTTCTTC CASSLGEAGYNEQFF
TRBJ2-1 15 . TRBV7-6 TRBD1 TGTGCCAGCAGCCCCGACAGGGGGCGCCTCAATGAGCAGTTCTTC CASSPDRGRLNEQFF
TRBJ2-3 14 many TRBV12-3/TRBV12-4 . TGTGCCAGCAGTTTAACCAGTTCCACAGATACGCAGTATTTT CASSLTSSTDTQYF
TRBJ2-1 14 many TRBV29-1 . TGCAGCGTTGAACCGTCTAGACAGTACAATGAGCAGTTCTTC CSVEPSRQYNEQFF
TRBJ1-1 12 many TRBV4-1 . TGCGCCAGTAAACAAGGGAACACTGAAGCTTTCTTT CASKQGNTEAFF
TRBJ2-1 15 many TRBV4-3 TRBD1 TGCGCCAGCAGCCAAGGTACAGGGGGGCGAAATGAGCAGTTCTTC CASSQGTGGRNEQFF
TRBJ1-1 15 many TRBV10-3 . TGTGCCATCAGTGCCCTCGGACAGTTGAACACTGAAGCTTTCTTT CAISALGQLNTEAFF
TRBJ1-1 13 many TRBV28 . TGTGCCAGCAGTTTAGTCGGGGCCGCTGAAGCTTTCTTT CASSLVGAAEAFF
TRBJ2-3 17 many TRBV14 TRBD2 TGTGCCAGCAGCCAAACTACGGGACTAGCTTTTTCAGATACGCAGTATTTT CASSQTTGLAFSDTQYF
TRBJ2-1 15 many TRBV7-2 . TGTGCCAGCAGCTTAGGGTGGGGGGCCCCGAATGAGCAGTTCTTC CASSLGWGAPNEQFF
TRBJ1-1 16 many TRBV4-3 TRBD1 TGCGCCAGCAGCCAAGATAGGACAGGGATTCTACCTGAAGCTTTCTTT CASSQDRTGILPEAFF
TRBJ2-3 11 many TRBV4-1 . TGCGCCAGCAGGGGAGCAGATACGCAGTATTTT CASRGADTQYF
TRBJ2-1 15 many TRBV7-3 TRBD2 TGTGCCAGCAGCAACGAGGGACTAGGGAACAATGAGCAGTTCTTC CASSNEGLGNNEQFF
TRBJ2-4 17 many TRBV7-9 TRBD1 TGTGCCAGCACAGAAATAAAGACAGGGAAGGTTGGGAACATTCAGTACTTC CASTEIKTGKVGNIQYF
TRBJ2-1 15 . TRBV5-5 . TGTGCCAGCAGCTTGAGAGGGGGAATCCTCAATGAGCAGTTCTTC CASSLRGGILNEQFF
TRBJ2-5 15 . TRBV5-4 TRBD2 TGTGCCAGCAGCGATGGGACTAGCGGAGGAGAGACCCAGTACTTC CASSDGTSGGETQYF
TRBJ2-5 12 many TRBV28 . TGTGCCAGCAGTCCGAGCGGACCACACCAGTACTTC CASSPSGPHQYF
TRBJ1-1 13 many TRBV5-1 . TGCGCCAGCAGCCTCGGTGAGGGCACTGAAGCTTTCTTT CASSLGEGTEAFF
TRBJ2-3 15 many TRBV6-4 TRBD2 TGTGCCAGCAGTGCGCTAGCGGGGGGCACAGATACGCAGTATTTT CASSALAGGTDTQYF